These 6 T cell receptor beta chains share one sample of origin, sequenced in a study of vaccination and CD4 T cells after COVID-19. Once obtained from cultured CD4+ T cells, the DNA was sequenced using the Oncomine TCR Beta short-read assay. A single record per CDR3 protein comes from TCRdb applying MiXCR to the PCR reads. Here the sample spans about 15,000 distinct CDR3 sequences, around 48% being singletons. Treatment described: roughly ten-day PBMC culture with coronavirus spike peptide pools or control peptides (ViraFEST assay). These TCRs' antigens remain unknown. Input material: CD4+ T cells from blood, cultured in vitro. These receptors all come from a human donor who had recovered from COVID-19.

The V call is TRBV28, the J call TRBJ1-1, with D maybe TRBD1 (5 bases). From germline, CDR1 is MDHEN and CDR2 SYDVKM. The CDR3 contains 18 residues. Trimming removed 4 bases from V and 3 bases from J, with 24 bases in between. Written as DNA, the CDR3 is TGTGCCAGCAGTTATGATTGGATAGGGACTAGCAGGTACACTGAAGCTTTCTTT. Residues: CASSYDWIGTSRYTEAFF.

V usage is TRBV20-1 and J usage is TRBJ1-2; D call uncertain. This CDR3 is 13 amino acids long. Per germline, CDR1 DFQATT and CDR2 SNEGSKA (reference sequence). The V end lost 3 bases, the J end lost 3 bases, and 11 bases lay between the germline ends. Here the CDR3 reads CSASVRLDYGYTF. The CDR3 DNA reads TGCAGTGCTAGTGTACGGTTGGACTATGGCTACACCTTC.

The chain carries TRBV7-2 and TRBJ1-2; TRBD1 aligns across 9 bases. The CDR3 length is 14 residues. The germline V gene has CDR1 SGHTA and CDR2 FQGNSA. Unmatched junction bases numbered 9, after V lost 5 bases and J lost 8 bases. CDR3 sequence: CASSANRGLDGYTF. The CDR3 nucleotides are TGTGCCAGCAGCGCCAACAGGGGGCTGGACGGCTACACCTTC.

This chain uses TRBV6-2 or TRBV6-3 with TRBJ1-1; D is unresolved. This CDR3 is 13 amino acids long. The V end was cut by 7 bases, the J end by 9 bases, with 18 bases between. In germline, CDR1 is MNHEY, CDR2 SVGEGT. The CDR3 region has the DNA TGTGCCAGCATCCTTGGGTCAGGCCTGAAAGCTTTCTTT. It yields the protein CASILGSGLKAFF.

The CDR3 DNA reads TGTGCCAGCAGTTACTCGAATTTGGTGGCAGACTCCTACGAGCAGTACTTC. This gives the protein CASSYSNLVADSYEQYF. The rearrangement joins TRBV6-2 or TRBV6-3 to TRBJ2-7; no clear D. CDR1 is MNHEY, CDR2 SVGEGT, per germline. The V and J ends lost 0 bases and 0 bases respectively, with 15 bases between them. This CDR3 has 17 amino acids.

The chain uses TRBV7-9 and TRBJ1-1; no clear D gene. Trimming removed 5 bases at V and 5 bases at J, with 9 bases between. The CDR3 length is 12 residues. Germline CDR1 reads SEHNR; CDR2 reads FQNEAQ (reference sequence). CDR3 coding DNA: TGTGCCAGCAGCCCCGTCGGGACTGAAGCTTTCTTT. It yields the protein CASSPVGTEAFF.